Below, 10 T cell receptor beta chains from the same sample are listed, as sequenced in a study of T cell responses to AZD1222 COVID-19 vaccine. The data were produced by immunoSEQ multiplex PCR, yet TCRdb's version contains in-frame clones alone and is incomplete. Of more than 85,000 clones listed, around nine tenths are singletons. The input for sequencing was peripheral blood, taken on day 0 of AZD1222 vaccination. All receptors come from an adult in good health.

This clone appeared a few times. The chain couples TRBV29-1 to TRBJ1-4, with 10 bases lining up with TRBD1. CDR1 is SQVTM and CDR2 is ANQGSEA in the germline V gene. The V segment lost 6 bases and the J segment 0 bases; nucleotides outside the gene matches: 1. The CDR3 has 14 amino acids. The CDR3 region has the DNA TGCAGCGTCGGACAGGGGGCAACTAATGAAAAACTGTTTTTT. Residues: CSVGQGATNEKLFF.

The gene calls are TRBV12-3 or TRBV12-4 and TRBJ1-2; 10 nucleotides align to TRBD1. Trimming at V came to 6 bases and at J to 8 bases, leaving 6 bases not matched to a gene. The CDR3 is 13 residues long. CDR3 amino acids: CASSLTGGAGYTF. The CDR3 nucleotides read TGTGCCAGCAGCCTGACAGGGGGCGCCGGCTACACCTTC.

This sequence joins TRBV24-1 and TRBJ2-2, with a possible D match to TRBD2 (6 bases). V gave up 0 bases and J gave up 3 bases, with 19 bases separating them. The CDR3 runs to 19 residues. Germline V gene data show CDR1 as KGHDR and CDR2 as SFDVKD. CDR3 in DNA: TGTGCCACCAGTGATTTGCGCTCGGGTCGGGGGATCGACACCGGGGAGCTGTTTTTT. Protein product: CATSDLRSGRGIDTGELFF.

The chain carries TRBV6-5 and TRBJ1-2; D gene unclear. Germline V gives CDR1 MNHEY, CDR2 SVGAGI. With 7 bases removed from V and 6 bases from J, the gap between germline ends came to 12 bases. There are 12 residues in the CDR3. CDR3 coding DNA: TGTGCCAGCATATCAAGGACCGATGGCTACACCTTC. It yields the protein CASISRTDGYTF.

The chain recombines TRBV9 with TRBJ1-3; tentatively, D is TRBD1 (5 bases). V was cut by 3 bases and J by 0 bases, with 13 bases left in between. CDR1 and CDR2 from the germline V gene are SGDLS and YYNGEE. The CDR3 runs to 16 residues. The CDR3: CASSEWGRPSGNTIYF. CDR3 coding DNA: TGTGCCAGCAGCGAGTGGGGCAGGCCCTCTGGAAACACCATATATTTT.

The J gene is TRBJ2-1, the V gene TRBV5-6; TRBD2 agrees at 7 bases. Germline CDR1 and CDR2: SGHDT and YYEEEE. The J segment lost 7 bases and the V segment lost 2 bases, leaving 15 bases of the junction unmatched. The CDR3 is made up of 17 amino acids. The DNA for the CDR3 is TGTGCCAGCAGCTTCATGACGCGGGAGCGGGAAAGGAATGAGCAGTTCTTC. This gives the protein CASSFMTRERERNEQFF.

The chain links TRBV30 to TRBJ1-2; TRBD1 aligns across 12 bases. This CDR3 has 16 amino acids. Per germline, CDR1 GTSNPN and CDR2 SVGIG (reference sequence). Germline trimming cut 2 bases from V and 8 bases from J; bases unmatched to any gene: 12. CDR3: CAWSSPGQGARKGYTF. Here the CDR3 DNA reads TGTGCCTGGAGTTCTCCGGGACAGGGGGCGCGGAAGGGCTACACCTTC.

The V call is TRBV5-1, the J call TRBJ1-1, with a possible D match to TRBD1 (6 bases). The CDR3 runs to 14 residues. Germline loops: CDR1 SGHRS, CDR2 YFSETQ. V was clipped by 1 base and J by 4 bases, with 11 bases between them. CDR3 residues: CASSLWGRGTEAFF. The CDR3 nucleotides read TGCGCCAGCAGCTTGTGGGGCAGGGGCACTGAAGCTTTCTTT.

The genes are TRBV20-1 and TRBJ1-2; 8 bases align to TRBD1. Trimming removed 4 bases from V and 9 bases from J; junction bases left unmatched: 4. The CDR3 has 11 amino acids. Germline CDR1 reads DFQATT; CDR2 reads SNEGSKA (reference sequence). The CDR3 spells CSATGGLRYTF. CDR3 nucleotides: TGCAGTGCTACAGGGGGCTTGCGCTACACCTTC.

The chain links TRBV4-3 to TRBJ2-5; 9 bases map to TRBD2. The CDR3 has 17 amino acids. Trimming cost V 2 bases and J 5 bases; bases outside gene matches: 12. Germline loops: CDR1 LGHNA, CDR2 YSLEER. The CDR3 sequence is CASSQTTLAGVGETQYF. The DNA of the CDR3 is TGCGCCAGCAGCCAAACGACATTAGCGGGGGTAGGCGAGACCCAGTACTTC.